This record covers a single TCR beta chain. This specimen comes from a study of blood T cell repertoires in COVID-19. In the original workflow: By means of reference gene primer amplification, nucleated cell counts were estimated. Using immunoSEQ multiplex PCR, the repertoire was profiled, and TCRdb retains in-frame clones only, with some absent. Clone size and the V and J calls come from that table; the DNA yielded D and trimming. Altogether 35,000 to 45,000 clones are present, almost 80% being singletons, with the ten largest covering 30% to 35%. The germline V gene encodes CDR1 SGHKS and CDR2 YYEKEE (reference sequence). The CDR3 length is 12 residues. V lost 0 bases and J lost 4, with 4 bases in between.

Sequenced sample: peripheral blood. The TCR sequence derives from a woman aged 80 or over with acute or convalescent COVID-19. The chain is built from TRBV5-5 and TRBJ1-2; D unresolved. In DNA form, the CDR3 reads TGTGCCAGCAGCTTGGGGAGCTATGGCTACACCTTC. Translation gives CASSLGSYGYTF.